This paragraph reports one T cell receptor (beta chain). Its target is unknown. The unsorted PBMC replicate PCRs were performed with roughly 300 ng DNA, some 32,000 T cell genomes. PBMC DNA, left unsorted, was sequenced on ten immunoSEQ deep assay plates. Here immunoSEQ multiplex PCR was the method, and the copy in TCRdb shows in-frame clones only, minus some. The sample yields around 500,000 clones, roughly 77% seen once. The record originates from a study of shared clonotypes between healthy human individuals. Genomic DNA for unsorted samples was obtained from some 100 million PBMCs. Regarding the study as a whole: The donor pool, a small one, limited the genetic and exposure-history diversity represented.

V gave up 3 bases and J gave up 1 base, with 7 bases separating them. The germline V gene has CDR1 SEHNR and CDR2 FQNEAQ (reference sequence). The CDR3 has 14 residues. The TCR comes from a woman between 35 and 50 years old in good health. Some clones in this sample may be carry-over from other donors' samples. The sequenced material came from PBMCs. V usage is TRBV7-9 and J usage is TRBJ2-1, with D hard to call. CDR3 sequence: CASSFASSYNEQFF. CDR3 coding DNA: TGTGCCAGCAGCTTTGCGAGTTCCTACAATGAGCAGTTCTTC.